Following are 31 T cell receptor beta chains from one sample sequenced in a study of blood T cell repertoires in COVID-19. Sequencing used immunoSEQ multiplex PCR; TCRdb keeps in-frame clones, though not all of them. The repertoire holds about 160,000 clones, with about four fifths as singletons. What was sequenced was PBMCs or T cells enriched from blood (not recorded which). Receptors were obtained from a woman aged 60 to 75 who had recovered from COVID-19.

This chain joins TRBV19 and TRBJ2-7, with D tentatively TRBD1 (6 bases). The CDR3 covers 11 residues. The ends were cut back, 5 bases at V and 7 bases at J, with 9 bases in the middle. CDR1 and CDR2 (germline): LNHDA, SQIVND (reference sequence). The DNA of the CDR3 is TGTGCCAGTAGTCAGGGGTGGGAGCAGTACTTC. Translating gives CASSQGWEQYF.

J is TRBJ2-3 and V is TRBV9; TRBD2 is a possible D gene (7 bases). This CDR3 has 14 amino acids. The V gene's germline CDR1 is SGDLS and CDR2 YYNGEE. The V end was cut by 0 bases, the J end by 5 bases, with 10 bases between. The CDR3 region has the DNA TGTGCCAGCAGCGTAGTAGGGGGGGTAGATACGCAGTATTTT. It translates to CASSVVGGVDTQYF.

The V and J genes are TRBV5-4 and TRBJ2-1, with D possibly TRBD1 on 8 matching bases. The V end lost 0 bases, the J end lost 7 bases, and 14 bases lay between the germline ends. Germline-derived CDR1 and CDR2 are SGHNT and YYREEE (reference sequence). This CDR3 spans 15 amino acids. CDR3 residues: CASSLAGQGGNEQFF. The CDR3, as DNA: TGTGCCAGCAGCTTGGCAGGACAGGGAGGGAATGAGCAGTTCTTC.

This chain connects TRBV10-1 to TRBJ2-7, with TRBD1 matching over 10 bases. V was pared by 3 bases and J by 2 bases, with 7 bases of the junction left unmatched. The CDR3 covers 16 residues. Germline V lookup: CDR1 WNHNN, CDR2 SYGVQD (reference sequence). The CDR3 coding sequence is TGCGCCAGCAGTGACCCTGTGGGGACAGGGGCCTACGAGCAGTACTTC. Translation gives CASSDPVGTGAYEQYF.

The V and J genes are TRBV4-1 and TRBJ2-7; perhaps TRBD2 as D (5 bases). CDR1 is MGHRA and CDR2 is YSYEKL in the germline V gene. Trimming took off 4 bases at V and 0 bases at J, with 22 bases between the two ends. CDR3 length: 18 amino acids. CDR3 sequence reads: CASSRLIPAGTSSYEQYF. The CDR3 nucleotides read TGCGCCAGCAGCCGATTAATCCCGGCGGGCACTAGCTCCTACGAGCAGTACTTC.

The chain links TRBV29-1 to TRBJ1-2; D gene uncertain. Germline V gene lookup returns CDR1 SQVTM and CDR2 ANQGSEA. The CDR3 length is 12 residues. Between the trimmed V and J ends, which lost 3 bases and 2 bases, there was a span of 7 bases. The CDR3 loop is CSVESRNYGYTF. The CDR3 nucleotides are TGCAGCGTTGAGAGCAGGAACTATGGCTACACCTTC.

The rearrangement joins TRBV5-6 to TRBJ2-2, with 12 bases lining up with TRBD2. V dropped 1 base and J dropped 1; count of bases not matched to a gene: 5. The CDR3 totals 18 residues. Per the germline V gene, CDR1 is SGHDT and CDR2 is YYEEEE. The CDR3 DNA reads TGTGCCAGCAGCTTGTATCGACTAGCGGGGGAGAACACCGGGGAGCTGTTTTTT. Encoded protein: CASSLYRLAGENTGELFF.

This clone has only a few counts. V usage is TRBV6-5 and J usage is TRBJ1-3; TRBD1 is a possible D gene (5 bases). From germline, CDR1 is MNHEY and CDR2 SVGAGI. The CDR3 is made up of 16 amino acids. The ends were cut back, 0 bases at V and 2 bases at J, with 11 bases in the middle. CDR3 sequence reads: CASSYSREFAGNTIYF. CDR3 in DNA: TGTGCCAGCAGTTACTCCAGGGAATTCGCTGGAAACACCATATATTTT.

This clone was counted once. The rearrangement uses TRBV10-2 and TRBJ2-7; 10 bases map to TRBD1. Germline CDR1 reads WSHSY; CDR2 reads SAAADI. The V gene end was trimmed by 8 bases and the J gene end by 2 bases; junction bases not matched to a gene: 6. The CDR3 contains 14 residues. CDR3 bases: TGCGCCAGCTCAGCCGGGACAGGGGCCTACGAGCAGTACTTC. Its protein is CASSAGTGAYEQYF.

A few counts support this clone. The chain combines TRBV4-2 with TRBJ1-6, with D perhaps matching TRBD1 (5 bases). Trimming took 4 bases from V and 5 from J, leaving 9 bases between them. CDR3 length: 14 amino acids. Germline values: CDR1 LGHNA, CDR2 YNFKEQ. The CDR3 DNA is TGTGCCAGCAGCCCTGGGGGGGATAATTCACCCCTCCACTTT. It is translated as CASSPGGDNSPLHF.

This chain links TRBV18 with TRBJ1-1; the D gene is possibly TRBD1 (6 bases). V lost 5 bases to trimming and J lost 6 bases, with 22 bases between them. From germline, CDR1 is KGHSH and CDR2 LQKENI. This CDR3 is built from 16 residues. Here the CDR3 DNA reads TGTGCCAGCTCATCATTAAGGGGGGGCCCGGGCGCTGAAGCTTTCTTT. Its protein product is CASSSLRGGPGAEAFF.

This clone has only a few counts. CDR3 DNA: TGTGCCAGCAGCCAAGGTCTAAGCACTGAAGCTTTCTTT. This gives the protein CASSQGLSTEAFF. The V and J genes are TRBV14 and TRBJ1-1; D is unresolved. Germline V gene sequence: CDR1 SGHDN, CDR2 FVKESK. V gave up 1 base and J gave up 4 bases, with 7 bases separating them. CDR3 length: 13 amino acids. Full variable domain (rest looked up from reference TRBV14 and TRBJ1-1): EAGVTQFPSHSVIEKGQTVTLRCDPISGHDNLYWYRRVMGKEIKFLLHFVKESKQDESGMPNNRFLAERTGGTYSTLKVQPAELEDSGVYFCASSQGLSTEAFFGQGTRLTVV.

The V gene is TRBV7-8, the J gene TRBJ2-7, with D perhaps TRBD1 (6 bases). Germline CDR1 reads SGHVS; CDR2 reads FQNEAQ. This CDR3 has 14 residues. Deletions cut 1 base from V and 7 bases from J, with 14 bases between. The chain's CDR3 is CASSLVGGGREQYF. CDR3 DNA sequence: TGTGCCAGCAGCTTAGTAGGGGGTGGTAGGGAGCAGTACTTC.

The chain couples TRBV30 to TRBJ2-4; D uncertain. The CDR3 is made up of 15 amino acids. V lost 0 bases and J lost 0, with 9 bases in between. Germline assignment: CDR1 GTSNPN and CDR2 SVGIG (reference sequence). The CDR3 nucleotides read TGTGCCTGGAGTGTACCGAGGATAGCCAAAAACATTCAGTACTTC. Its translation: CAWSVPRIAKNIQYF.

The V gene is TRBV14, the J gene TRBJ2-7, with a weak D call TRBD1 (6 bases). The CDR3 is made up of 15 amino acids. Germline V CDR1 and CDR2: SGHDN, FVKESK. Trimming took off 5 bases at V and 2 bases at J, with 16 bases between the two ends. This CDR3 is CASSSHRVGAYEQYF. The CDR3 DNA is TGTGCCAGCAGCTCACACAGGGTAGGGGCCTACGAGCAGTACTTC.

The gene calls are TRBV6-2 or TRBV6-3 and TRBJ2-1; 9 nucleotides align to TRBD2. The length of the CDR3 is 16 residues. Trimming removed 2 bases from V and 3 bases from J; junction bases left unmatched: 5. Germline lookup yields CDR1 MNHEY and CDR2 SVGEGT. For the CDR3, the DNA is TGTGCCAGCAGTTACCTGCGGGGGGGCCTCTACAATGAGCAGTTCTTC. This gives the protein CASSYLRGGLYNEQFF.

This chain joins TRBV9 and TRBJ1-4, with a weak D call TRBD1 (6 bases). The CDR3 loop spans 13 amino acids. Looked up from germline, CDR1 is SGDLS and CDR2 is YYNGEE. The V gene lost 2 bases and the J gene lost 6 bases, with 8 bases spanning the gap. CDR3 nucleotides: TGTGCCAGCAGCGTGTCAGGGGATGAAAAACTGTTTTTT. It specifies CASSVSGDEKLFF.

This clone is a singleton in its sample. The chain is built from TRBV6-1 and TRBJ1-6; D is perhaps TRBD1 (6 bases). The CDR3 runs to 16 residues. Per germline, CDR1 MNHNS and CDR2 SASEGT. Trimming removed 4 bases from V and 9 bases from J, with 19 bases in between. CDR3 sequence (DNA): TGTGCCAGCAGTGGTGGGACATTTCAGTTAGGTTCACCCCTCCACTTT. Protein product: CASSGGTFQLGSPLHF.

This chain uses TRBV18 with TRBJ1-1; D gene unclear. The CDR3 length is 14 residues. The V end lost 0 bases, the J end lost 5 bases, and 10 bases lay between the germline ends. CDR1 is KGHSH and CDR2 is LQKENI in the germline V gene. The CDR3 DNA follows: TGTGCCAGCTCACCACCCCAGGTTAATACTGAAGCTTTCTTT. Its translation: CASSPPQVNTEAFF.

The V call is TRBV2, the J call TRBJ2-5; 9 bases align to TRBD2. V shed 3 bases and J 5 bases; nucleotides not matched to a gene: 7. The CDR3 has 15 amino acids. The germline V gene encodes CDR1 SNHLY and CDR2 FYNNEI. The CDR3 spells CASSEAVAGDETQYF. In DNA form, the CDR3 reads TGTGCCAGCAGTGAGGCGGTAGCGGGGGATGAGACCCAGTACTTC.

The chain combines TRBV6-5 with TRBJ1-1, with unresolved D. The CDR3 has 12 amino acids. Trimming removed 7 bases from V and 3 bases from J, with 9 bases in between. The germline V gene encodes CDR1 MNHEY and CDR2 SVGAGI. CDR3 residues: CASIAPDTEAFF. CDR3 DNA sequence: TGTGCCAGCATCGCCCCGGACACTGAAGCTTTCTTT.

The J gene is TRBJ2-3, the V gene TRBV14; 8 bases are a match to TRBD2. V shed 2 bases and J 5 bases; nucleotides not matched to a gene: 6. This CDR3 spans 15 amino acids. In germline, CDR1 is SGHDN, CDR2 FVKESK. The CDR3 DNA follows: TGTGCCAGCAGCCAAATCGGGGGGGCCTTAGATACGCAGTATTTT. This translates into CASSQIGGALDTQYF.

The chain is built from TRBV18 and TRBJ2-1, with TRBD2 identical over 13 bases. Germline V gene data show CDR1 as KGHSH and CDR2 as LQKENI. Trimming took 4 bases from V and 5 from J; bases not matched to a gene: 2. This CDR3 region has 15 residues. In DNA, the CDR3 is TGTGCCAGCTCACAACTAGCGGGGGGGGACAATGAGCAGTTCTTC. This translates into CASSQLAGGDNEQFF. The full variable domain, rest sourced from reference TRBV18 and TRBJ2-1, is NAGVMQNPRHLVRRRGQEARLRCSPMKGHSHVYWYRQLPEEGLKFMVYLQKENIIDESGMPKERFSAEFPKEGPSILRIQQVVRGDSAAYFCASSQLAGGDNEQFFGPGTRLTVL.

The CDR3 sequence is CASSAGASGAVDEQFF. The CDR3 bases are TGCGCCAGCAGCGCGGGCGCTAGCGGGGCAGTGGATGAGCAGTTCTTC. V and J are TRBV5-1 and TRBJ2-1, with 9 positions matching TRBD2. The CDR3 is 16 amino acids. Germline V gives CDR1 SGHRS, CDR2 YFSETQ. V was clipped by 4 bases and J by 8 bases; unmatched bases: 13.

The rearrangement links TRBV18 to TRBJ1-1; D possibly corresponds to TRBD1 (6 bases). The CDR3 covers 12 residues. Trimming left V 6 bases short and J 5 bases short, with 10 bases between. Germline values: CDR1 KGHSH, CDR2 LQKENI. The CDR3 DNA sequence: TGTGCCAGCTCGGGACAAGGGACTGAAGCTTTCTTT. Encoded protein: CASSGQGTEAFF.

The V gene is TRBV24-1, the J gene TRBJ2-3, with D unclear. The CDR3 sequence is 14 residues long. The germline V gene encodes CDR1 KGHDR and CDR2 SFDVKD. V lost 3 bases to trimming and J lost 2 bases, with 8 bases between them. CDR3 DNA: TGTGCCACCAGTGATGGCGGTTTCACAGATACGCAGTATTTT. Its translation: CATSDGGFTDTQYF.

The gene calls are TRBV19 and TRBJ1-2; unclear D gene. The CDR3 length is 11 residues. V gave up 6 bases and J gave up 4 bases, with 6 bases separating them. Germline V CDR1 and CDR2: LNHDA, SQIVND (reference sequence). The chain's CDR3 is CASREFYGYTF. DNA of the CDR3: TGTGCCAGTAGAGAGTTCTATGGCTACACCTTC.

This clone was found once. The chain employs TRBV21-1 and TRBJ1-4; the table's D call TRBD1 went unverified against the DNA. TRBV21-1 is recorded as a pseudogene. This CDR3 spans 17 amino acids. The DNA of the CDR3 is TGTGCCAGCAGCATGGTGGAGAAGGGGGCGCTAGGCGAAAAACTGTTTTTT. This encodes CASSMVEKGALGEKLFF.

The chain links TRBV7-9 to TRBJ1-5; TRBD1 matches at 9 bases. J was trimmed by 4 bases and V by 5 bases; bases with no gene match: 6. Germline V gives CDR1 SEHNR, CDR2 FQNEAQ (reference sequence). This CDR3 has 15 residues. The CDR3 DNA follows: TGTGCCAGCAGCCCGCCGGGACAGGGAAATCAGCCCCAGCATTTT. This translates into CASSPPGQGNQPQHF.

This clone was observed a handful of times. The CDR3 spells CTSSQGTGGYEQYF. CDR3 coding DNA: TGCACCAGCAGCCAAGGGACAGGGGGCTACGAGCAGTACTTC. The J gene is TRBJ2-7, the V gene TRBV1; the table gives TRBD1 as D, unverified against the DNA. TRBV1 is reported as a pseudogene. The CDR3 totals 14 residues.

This rearrangement joins TRBV11-2 to TRBJ2-7; maybe TRBD2 (5 bases). Deletions cut 2 bases from V and 3 bases from J, with 17 bases between. This CDR3 has 16 amino acids. CDR1 is SGHAT and CDR2 is FQNNGV in the germline V gene. CDR3 bases: TGTGCCAGCAGCTTACCTAATGGACTCCCACTCTACGAGCAGTACTTC. This encodes CASSLPNGLPLYEQYF.